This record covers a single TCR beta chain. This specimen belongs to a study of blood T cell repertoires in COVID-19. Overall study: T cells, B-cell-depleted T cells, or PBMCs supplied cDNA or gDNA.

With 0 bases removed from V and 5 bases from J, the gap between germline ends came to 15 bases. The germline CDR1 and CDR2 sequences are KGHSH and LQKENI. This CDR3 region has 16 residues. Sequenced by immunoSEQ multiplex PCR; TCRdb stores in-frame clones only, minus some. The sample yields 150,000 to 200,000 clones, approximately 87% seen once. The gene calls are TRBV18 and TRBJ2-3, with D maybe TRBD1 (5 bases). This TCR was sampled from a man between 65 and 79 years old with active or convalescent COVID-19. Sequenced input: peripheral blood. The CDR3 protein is CASSPPGLRGIDTQYF. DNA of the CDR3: TGTGCCAGCTCACCACCGGGGTTAAGGGGTATAGATACGCAGTATTTT.